Each of the 8 T cell receptor beta chains below was sequenced from the same sample in a study of cytotoxic CD8 clonotypes in ibrutinib-treated CLL. Produced via immunoSEQ multiplex PCR; TCRdb's table is partial and in-frame only. The sample contains some 140,000 clones, approximately 90% of which appear only once. This material consisted of PBMCs, taken after 12 months of ibrutinib treatment. The receptor source for this set is a human donor with chronic lymphocytic leukemia.

This chain uses TRBV11-2 with TRBJ1-2; possibly TRBD1 for D (5 bases). The germline V and J ends were trimmed by 0 bases and 4 bases, with 9 bases remaining between them. Germline values: CDR1 SGHAT, CDR2 FQNNGV. The length of the CDR3 is 14 residues. The CDR3: CASSLDGASYGYTF. The CDR3 bases are TGTGCCAGCAGCTTAGATGGGGCCTCCTATGGCTACACCTTC.

This chain uses TRBV29-1 with TRBJ2-1, with 7 bases identical to TRBD1. CDR1 is SQVTM, CDR2 ANQGSEA, per germline. The V gene end was trimmed by 1 base and the J gene end by 6 bases; junction bases not matched to a gene: 3. The CDR3 is made up of 13 amino acids. CDR3 sequence: CSVEGTGPNEQFF. CDR3 DNA: TGCAGCGTTGAAGGGACAGGTCCCAATGAGCAGTTCTTC.

The CDR3 nucleotides read TGTGCCAGCAGGGACAGGGGCACTGAAGCTTTCTTT. Protein: CASRDRGTEAFF. V usage is TRBV6-1 and J usage is TRBJ1-1, with 9 bases aligning to TRBD1. The CDR3 spans 12 residues. The V segment lost 6 bases and the J segment 4 bases; nucleotides outside the gene matches: 0. Germline CDR1 is MNHNS and CDR2 is SASEGT.

This clone has a single count. This chain joins TRBV21-1 and TRBJ1-1. TRBV21-1 is a listed pseudogene. The CDR3 consists of 18 residues. This CDR3 is CASSKAPRGKGGDTEAFF. CDR3 coding DNA: TGTGCCAGCAGCAAAGCGCCCCGGGGGAAGGGTGGTGACACTGAAGCTTTCTTT.

The chain carries TRBV2 and TRBJ1-3, with D unresolved. This CDR3 region has 14 residues. The V end lost 8 bases, the J end lost 0 bases, and 11 bases lay between the germline ends. Germline lookup yields CDR1 SNHLY and CDR2 FYNNEI. The chain's CDR3 is CASADSSSGNTIYF. The DNA of the CDR3 is TGTGCCAGCGCCGATAGCAGCTCTGGAAACACCATATATTTT.

The chain carries TRBV28 and TRBJ2-7; TRBD1 agrees at 12 bases. The ends lost 6 bases at V and 12 bases at J; junction bases unmatched: 3. The V gene's germline CDR1 is MDHEN and CDR2 SYDVKM. The CDR3 sequence is 11 residues long. The CDR3 sequence: CASSRDRGLYF. The DNA of the CDR3 is TGTGCCAGCAGCAGGGACAGGGGGCTGTACTTC. The variable domain in full, completed from reference TRBV28 and TRBJ2-7, reads DVKVTQSSRYLVKRTGEKVFLECVQDMDHENMFWYRQDPGLGLRLIYFSYDVKMKEKGDIPEGYSVSREKKERFSLILESASTNQTSMYLCASSRDRGLYFGPGTRLTVT.

The rearrangement links TRBV6-6 to TRBJ2-7; 7 nucleotides match TRBD2. This CDR3 is 15 amino acids long. Trimming cost V 6 bases and J 2 bases; bases outside gene matches: 10. Germline CDR1 is MNHNY and CDR2 is SVGAGI (reference sequence). The CDR3 protein is CASRTLADPTYEQYF. Written as DNA, the CDR3 is TGTGCCAGCAGAACCCTAGCGGACCCAACCTACGAGCAGTACTTC.

The genes are TRBV2 and TRBJ2-2; D ambiguous. The CDR3 extends over 14 amino acids. The V end was cut by 6 bases, the J end by 1 base, with 9 bases between. Germline assignment: CDR1 SNHLY and CDR2 FYNNEI. The chain's CDR3 is CASSASGNTGELFF. The CDR3 coding sequence is TGTGCCAGCAGCGCCAGTGGGAACACCGGGGAGCTGTTTTTT.